The T cell receptor beta chain described here comes from a study of blood T cell repertoires in COVID-19. Background on the study: Researchers got acute and convalescent COVID-19 samples from the United States, Italy and Spain. PBMCs, B-cell-depleted T cells, or T cells were the source of the cDNA or gDNA that made up the material.

Authors' processing steps: Amplification of reference gene primers provided the estimated nucleated cell counts. Profiling relied on immunoSEQ multiplex PCR, and the TCRdb table lists in-frame clones only, not all of them. That table supplies the V and J calls and clone size; D and trimming were determined from the DNA. The repertoire holds 65,000 to 85,000 clones, with more than 60% as singletons. The TCR was taken from a human donor in a cohort sampled during active COVID-19. The source material was peripheral blood.

CDR3 DNA sequence: TGCGCCAGCAGCTTGGCCGGCGGCGCGAACACTGAAGCTTTCTTT. It codes for CASSLAGGANTEAFF. V and J are TRBV5-1 and TRBJ1-1; no clear D gene. The CDR3 has 15 residues. Trimming cost V 0 bases and J 1 base, with 10 bases left between them. Germline lookup yields CDR1 SGHRS and CDR2 YFSETQ.